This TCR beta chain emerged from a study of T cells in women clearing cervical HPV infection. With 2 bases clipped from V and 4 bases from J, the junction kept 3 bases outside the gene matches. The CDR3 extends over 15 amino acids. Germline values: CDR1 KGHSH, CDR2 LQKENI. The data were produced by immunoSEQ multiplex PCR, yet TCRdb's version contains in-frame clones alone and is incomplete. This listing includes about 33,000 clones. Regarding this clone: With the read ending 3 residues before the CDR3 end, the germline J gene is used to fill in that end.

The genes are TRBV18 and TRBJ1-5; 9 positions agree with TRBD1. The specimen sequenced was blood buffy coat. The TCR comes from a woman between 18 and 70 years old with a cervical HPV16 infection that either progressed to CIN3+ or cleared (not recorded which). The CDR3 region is CASSPSGQGNQPQHF. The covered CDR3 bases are TGTGCCAGCTCACCATCGGGACAGGGTAATCAGCCC.